Listed here is a single TCR beta chain. Data came from immunoSEQ multiplex PCR; TCRdb stores just in-frame clones and leaves some out. The sample lists nearly 55,000 clones; approximately 84% were seen once. The data were obtained in a study of T cell clones after liver transplantation. V was pared by 6 bases and J by 6 bases, with 28 bases between. The CDR3 is 18 residues long. Germline assignment: CDR1 SGHRS and CDR2 YFSETQ. This material consisted of CD4+ T cells from blood, taken before liver transplant. The clonotype originates from a human donor who received a liver transplant. This chain joins TRBV5-1 and TRBJ2-1; the D gene is possibly TRBD2 (5 bases). CDR3 sequence reads: CASTQFAGKLFGGNEQFF. The CDR3 DNA sequence: TGCGCCAGCACCCAGTTTGCCGGGAAACTCTTTGGAGGCAATGAGCAGTTCTTC.